The 4 T cell receptor beta chains in this list originate from one sample, sequenced in a study of blood T cell repertoires in COVID-19. Data came from immunoSEQ multiplex PCR; TCRdb stores just in-frame clones and leaves some out. The sample has roughly 180,000 clones; 75% to 90% are singletons. Source material: PBMCs or T cells enriched from blood (not recorded which). The receptors were sampled from a woman in her twenties or thirties who had recovered from COVID-19.

This clone was counted only a few times. This chain links TRBV19 with TRBJ1-2; 7 bases line up with TRBD1. The CDR3 spans 13 residues. The ends lost 6 bases at V and 3 bases at J; junction bases unmatched: 4. Per germline, CDR1 LNHDA and CDR2 SQIVND (reference sequence). The CDR3 is CASRPDRHYGYTF. The CDR3 bases are TGTGCCAGTAGACCGGACAGGCACTATGGCTACACCTTC.

The V gene is TRBV20-1, the J gene TRBJ2-3; no definite D call. Germline V gives CDR1 DFQATT, CDR2 SNEGSKA (reference sequence). V was clipped by 6 bases and J by 6 bases, with 10 bases between them. The CDR3 spans 11 residues. The CDR3 loop is CSAPMADTQYF. The CDR3 coding sequence is TGCAGTGCCCCAATGGCCGATACGCAGTATTTT.

The V and J genes are TRBV14 and TRBJ2-1, with 9 positions matching TRBD2. The V gene end was trimmed by 0 bases and the J gene end by 8 bases; junction bases not matched to a gene: 14. The CDR3 runs 18 residues. Germline CDR1 is SGHDN and CDR2 is FVKESK. CDR3 in amino acids: CASSQEWAGTAGGDEQFF. The CDR3, as DNA: TGTGCCAGCAGCCAAGAATGGGCCGGGACAGCGGGAGGTGATGAGCAGTTCTTC.

The chain recombines TRBV10-3 with TRBJ2-7; 7 bases are shared with TRBD2. Germline-derived CDR1 and CDR2 are ENHRY and SYGVKD. The junction had 12 bases not matched to a gene; V was cut back by 10 bases and J by 6 bases. The CDR3 is 13 residues long. The CDR3: CATRAGRRGEQYF. The DNA of the CDR3 is TGTGCCACCCGAGCGGGGCGTCGGGGCGAGCAGTACTTC.